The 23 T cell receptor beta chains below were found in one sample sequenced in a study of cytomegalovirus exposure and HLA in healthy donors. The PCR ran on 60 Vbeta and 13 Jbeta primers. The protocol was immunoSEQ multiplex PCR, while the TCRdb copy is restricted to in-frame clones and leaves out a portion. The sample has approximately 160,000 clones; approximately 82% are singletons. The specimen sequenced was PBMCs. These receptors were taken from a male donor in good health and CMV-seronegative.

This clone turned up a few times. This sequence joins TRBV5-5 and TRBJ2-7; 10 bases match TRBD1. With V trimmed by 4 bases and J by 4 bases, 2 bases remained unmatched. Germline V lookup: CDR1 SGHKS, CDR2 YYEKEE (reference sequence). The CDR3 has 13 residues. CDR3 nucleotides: TGTGCCAGCAGCCGACAGGGGGCGTACGAGCAGTACTTC. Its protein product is CASSRQGAYEQYF. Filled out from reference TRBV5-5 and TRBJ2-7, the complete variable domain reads DAGVTQSPTHLIKTRGQQVTLRCSPISGHKSVSWYQQVLGQGPQFIFQYYEKEERGRGNFPDRFSARQFPNYSSELNVNALLLGDSALYLCASSRQGAYEQYFGPGTRLTVT.

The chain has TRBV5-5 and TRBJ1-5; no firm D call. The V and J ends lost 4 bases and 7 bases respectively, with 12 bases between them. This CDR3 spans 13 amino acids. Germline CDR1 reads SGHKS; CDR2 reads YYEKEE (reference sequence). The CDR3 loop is CASSPWADQPQHF. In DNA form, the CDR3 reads TGTGCCAGCAGCCCCTGGGCTGACCAGCCCCAGCATTTT. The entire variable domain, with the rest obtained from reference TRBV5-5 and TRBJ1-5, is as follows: DAGVTQSPTHLIKTRGQQVTLRCSPISGHKSVSWYQQVLGQGPQFIFQYYEKEERGRGNFPDRFSARQFPNYSSELNVNALLLGDSALYLCASSPWADQPQHFGDGTRLSIL.

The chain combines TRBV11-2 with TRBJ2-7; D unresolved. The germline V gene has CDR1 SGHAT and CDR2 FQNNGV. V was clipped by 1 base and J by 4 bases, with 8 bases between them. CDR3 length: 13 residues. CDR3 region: CASSLGLQYEQYF. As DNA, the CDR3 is TGTGCCAGCAGCTTAGGGCTCCAGTACGAGCAGTACTTC.

CDR3 bases: TGTGCCATCCGCGGGACTAGCGGGAGGGCCGGCTACAATGAGCAGTTCTTC. Protein product: CAIRGTSGRAGYNEQFF. The chain joins TRBV10-3 to TRBJ2-1; 16 bases agree with TRBD2. V was pared by 8 bases and J by 3 bases, with 7 bases of the junction left unmatched. This CDR3 contains 17 residues. Germline-derived CDR1 and CDR2 are ENHRY and SYGVKD.

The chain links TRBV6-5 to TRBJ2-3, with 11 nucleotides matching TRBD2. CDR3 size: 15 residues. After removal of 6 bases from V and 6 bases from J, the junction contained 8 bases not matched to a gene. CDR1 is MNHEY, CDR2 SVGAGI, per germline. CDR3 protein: CASRLAGGRRDTQYF. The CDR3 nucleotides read TGTGCCAGCAGGCTAGCGGGGGGCCGGCGGGATACGCAGTATTTT.

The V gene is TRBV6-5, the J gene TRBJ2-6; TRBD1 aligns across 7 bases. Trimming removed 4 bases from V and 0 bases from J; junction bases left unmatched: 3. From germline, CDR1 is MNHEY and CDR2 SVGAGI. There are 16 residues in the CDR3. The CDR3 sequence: CASSWGQTSGANVLTF. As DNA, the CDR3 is TGTGCCAGCAGTTGGGGACAGACCTCTGGGGCCAACGTCCTGACTTTC.

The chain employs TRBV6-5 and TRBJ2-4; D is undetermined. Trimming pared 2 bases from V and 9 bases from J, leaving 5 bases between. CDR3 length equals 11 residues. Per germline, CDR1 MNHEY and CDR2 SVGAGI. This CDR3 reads CASSYGLIQYF. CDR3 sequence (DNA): TGTGCCAGCAGTTACGGCCTCATTCAGTACTTC.

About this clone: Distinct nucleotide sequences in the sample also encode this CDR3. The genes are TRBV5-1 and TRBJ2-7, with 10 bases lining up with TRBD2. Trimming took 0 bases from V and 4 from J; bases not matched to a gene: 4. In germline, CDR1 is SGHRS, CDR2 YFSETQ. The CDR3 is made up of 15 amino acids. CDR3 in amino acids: CASSLGAGGPYEQYF. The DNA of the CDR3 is TGCGCCAGCAGCTTGGGAGCGGGAGGGCCGTACGAGCAGTACTTC.

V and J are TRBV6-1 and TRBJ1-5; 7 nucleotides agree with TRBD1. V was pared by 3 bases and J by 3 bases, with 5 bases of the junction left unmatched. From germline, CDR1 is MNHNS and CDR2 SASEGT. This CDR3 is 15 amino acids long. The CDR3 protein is CASSEGDSYNQPQHF. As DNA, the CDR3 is TGTGCCAGCAGTGAGGGGGACAGCTACAATCAGCCCCAGCATTTT.

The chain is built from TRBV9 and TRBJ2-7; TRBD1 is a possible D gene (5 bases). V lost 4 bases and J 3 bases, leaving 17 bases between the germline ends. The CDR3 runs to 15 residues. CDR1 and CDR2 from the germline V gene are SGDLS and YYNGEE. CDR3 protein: CASSPTSGLSYEQYF. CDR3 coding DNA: TGTGCCAGCAGCCCTACGTCAGGGTTGAGCTACGAGCAGTACTTC.

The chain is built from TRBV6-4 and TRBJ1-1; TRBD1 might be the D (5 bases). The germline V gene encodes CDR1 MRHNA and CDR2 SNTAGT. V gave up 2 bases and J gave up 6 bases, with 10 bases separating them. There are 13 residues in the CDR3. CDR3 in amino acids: CASSDTRQSEAFF. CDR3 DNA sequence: TGTGCCAGCAGTGACACCCGACAGTCTGAAGCTTTCTTT.

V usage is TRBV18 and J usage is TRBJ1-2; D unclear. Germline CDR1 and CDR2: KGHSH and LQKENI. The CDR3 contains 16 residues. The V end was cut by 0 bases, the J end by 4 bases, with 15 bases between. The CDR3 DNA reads TGTGCCAGCTCACCACCGAGTGGGGAGGCTATCTATGGCTACACCTTC. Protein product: CASSPPSGEAIYGYTF.

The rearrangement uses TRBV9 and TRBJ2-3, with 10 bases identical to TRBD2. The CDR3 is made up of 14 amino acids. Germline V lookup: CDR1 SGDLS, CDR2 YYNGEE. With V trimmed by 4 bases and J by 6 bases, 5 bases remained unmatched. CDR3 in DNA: TGTGCCAGCAGCCTACTAGCGGGAAGGGATACGCAGTATTTT. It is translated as CASSLLAGRDTQYF. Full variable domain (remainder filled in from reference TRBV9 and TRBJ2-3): DSGVTQTPKHLITATGQRVTLRCSPRSGDLSVYWYQQSLDQGLQFLIQYYNGEERAKGNILERFSAQQFPDLHSELNLSSLELGDSALYFCASSLLAGRDTQYFGPGTRLTVL.

CDR3 sequence (DNA): TGTGCCTGGAGTGTACCTTCTAGCGGGATCTACGAGCAGTACTTC. It encodes CAWSVPSSGIYEQYF. The chain recombines TRBV30 with TRBJ2-5; 9 nucleotides align to TRBD2. The end of the DNA fits TRBJ2-7 better, so the J call may be wrong. Germline loops: CDR1 GTSNPN, CDR2 SVGIG (reference sequence). CDR3 length: 15 residues.

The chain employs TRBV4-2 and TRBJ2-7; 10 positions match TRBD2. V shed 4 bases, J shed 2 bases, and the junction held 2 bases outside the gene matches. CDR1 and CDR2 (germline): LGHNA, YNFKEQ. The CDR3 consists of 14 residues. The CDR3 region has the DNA TGTGCCAGCAGCCTCAGCGGGGGGGCCTACGAGCAGTACTTC. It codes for CASSLSGGAYEQYF.

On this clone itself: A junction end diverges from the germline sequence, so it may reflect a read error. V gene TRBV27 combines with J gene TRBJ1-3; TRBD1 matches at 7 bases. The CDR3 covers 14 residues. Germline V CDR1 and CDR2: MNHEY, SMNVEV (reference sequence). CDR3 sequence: CASRSGGGGTTIYF. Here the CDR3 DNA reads TGTGCCAGCAGGTCAGGGGGTGGAGGAACCACCATATATTTT.

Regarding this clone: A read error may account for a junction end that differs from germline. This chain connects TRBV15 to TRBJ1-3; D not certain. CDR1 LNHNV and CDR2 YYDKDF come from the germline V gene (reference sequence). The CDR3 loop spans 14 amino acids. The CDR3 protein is CATSRETAGDTIYF. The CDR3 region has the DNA TGTGCCACCAGCAGAGAAACTGCTGGAGACACCATATATTTT.

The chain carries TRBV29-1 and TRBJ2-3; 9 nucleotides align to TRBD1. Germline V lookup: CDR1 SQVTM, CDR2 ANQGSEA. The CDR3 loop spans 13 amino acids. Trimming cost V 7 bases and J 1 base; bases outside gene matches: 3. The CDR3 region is CSGWTGGTDTQYF. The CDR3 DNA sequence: TGCAGCGGGTGGACAGGGGGCACAGATACGCAGTATTTT.

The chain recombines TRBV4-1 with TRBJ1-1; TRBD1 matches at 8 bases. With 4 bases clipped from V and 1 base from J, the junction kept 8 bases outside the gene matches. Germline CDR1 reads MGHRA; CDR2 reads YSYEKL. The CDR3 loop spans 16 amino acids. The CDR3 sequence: CASSRGQGLPNTEAFF. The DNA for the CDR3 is TGCGCCAGCAGCCGAGGACAGGGCTTGCCGAACACTGAAGCTTTCTTT.

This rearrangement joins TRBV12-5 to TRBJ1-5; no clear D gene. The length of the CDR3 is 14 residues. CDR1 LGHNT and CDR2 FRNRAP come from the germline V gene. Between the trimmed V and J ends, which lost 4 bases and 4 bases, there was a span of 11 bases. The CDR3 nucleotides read TGTGCTAGTGGTTCGTCAGGTGGTAATCAGCCCCAGCATTTT. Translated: CASGSSGGNQPQHF.

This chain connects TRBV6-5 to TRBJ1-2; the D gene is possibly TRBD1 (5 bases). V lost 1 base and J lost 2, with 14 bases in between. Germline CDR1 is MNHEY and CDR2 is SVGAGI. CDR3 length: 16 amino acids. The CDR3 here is CASSYLQAASNYGYTF. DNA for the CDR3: TGTGCCAGCAGTTACTTACAGGCAGCTTCAAACTATGGCTACACCTTC.

Written as DNA, the CDR3 is TGTGCCAGCAGTTCAAGCAAATTAGGGAGCACTGAAGCTTTCTTT. Protein product: CASSSSKLGSTEAFF. This rearrangement joins TRBV27 to TRBJ1-1; D gene ambiguous. Germline loops: CDR1 MNHEY, CDR2 SMNVEV (reference sequence). Trimming took off 4 bases at V and 4 bases at J, with 16 bases between the two ends. The CDR3 sequence is 15 residues long.

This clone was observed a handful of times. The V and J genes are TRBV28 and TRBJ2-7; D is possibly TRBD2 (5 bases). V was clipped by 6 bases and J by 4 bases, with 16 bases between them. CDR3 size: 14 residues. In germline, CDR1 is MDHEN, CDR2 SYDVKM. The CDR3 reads CASRSDEGWYEQYF. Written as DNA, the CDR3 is TGTGCCAGCAGGTCCGATGAGGGCTGGTACGAGCAGTACTTC.